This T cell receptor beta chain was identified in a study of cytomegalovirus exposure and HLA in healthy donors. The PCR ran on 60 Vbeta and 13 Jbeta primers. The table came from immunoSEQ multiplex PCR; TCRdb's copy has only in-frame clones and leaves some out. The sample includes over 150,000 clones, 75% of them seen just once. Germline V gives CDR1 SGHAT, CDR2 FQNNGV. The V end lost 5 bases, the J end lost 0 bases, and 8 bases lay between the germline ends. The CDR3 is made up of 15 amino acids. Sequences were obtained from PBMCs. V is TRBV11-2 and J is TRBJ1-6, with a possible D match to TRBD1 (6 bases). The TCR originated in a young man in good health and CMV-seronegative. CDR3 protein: CASSQGGSYNSPLHF. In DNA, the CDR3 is TGTGCCAGCAGCCAAGGGGGCTCCTATAATTCACCCCTCCACTTT.